Following are 10 T cell receptor beta chains from one sample sequenced in a study of spatial heterogeneity in lung cancer. The sample's time point: sample taken at primary tumor resection. One entry per CDR3 protein, called by TCRdb with MiXCR from the 5' RACE reads. The sample records about 23,000 distinct CDR3 sequences, about 3.3% being singletons. This specimen was PBMCs, taken at surgery. The source of these receptors is a female donor with early-stage non-small cell lung cancer.

This clonotype has a count of ten or more. The CDR3 sequence is CASRLGTGWGELFF. Here the CDR3 DNA reads TGTGCCAGCAGACTTGGGACAGGTTGGGGGGAGCTGTTTTTT. This chain joins TRBV2 and TRBJ2-2; TRBD1 matches 8 bases. Germline CDR1 is SNHLY and CDR2 is FYNNEI. The CDR3 covers 14 residues. Trimming removed 6 bases from V and 8 bases from J; junction bases left unmatched: 8.

Many counts were recorded for this clonotype. The CDR3 region has the DNA TGTGCCAGCAGCGTAGCAGGGGACGATGGCTACACCTTC. Translation gives CASSVAGDDGYTF. This chain links TRBV9 with TRBJ1-2; TRBD1 is a possible D gene (6 bases). Between the trimmed V and J ends, which lost 0 bases and 6 bases, there was a span of 9 bases. CDR3 size: 13 residues. Looked up from germline, CDR1 is SGDLS and CDR2 is YYNGEE.

This clonotype was seen repeatedly, ten times or more. V gene TRBV29-1 combines with J gene TRBJ2-3, with TRBD2 identical over 10 bases. Germline assignment: CDR1 SQVTM and CDR2 ANQGSEA. The CDR3 covers 17 residues. V was pared by 4 bases and J by 3 bases, with 13 bases of the junction left unmatched. The CDR3 sequence is CSVGSGLAGAVTDTQYF. The DNA for the CDR3 is TGCAGCGTTGGATCTGGGCTAGCGGGAGCGGTAACAGATACGCAGTATTTT.

This rearrangement joins TRBV7-9 to TRBJ2-6; no clear D. This CDR3 has 19 amino acids. CDR1 SEHNR and CDR2 FQNEAQ come from the germline V gene (reference sequence). The germline V and J ends were trimmed by 1 base and 2 bases, with 18 bases remaining between them. This chain's CDR3 is CASSLDPLWVSAGANVLTF. The CDR3 DNA is TGTGCCAGCAGCTTAGATCCGTTGTGGGTGAGCGCTGGGGCCAACGTCCTGACTTTC.

The chain couples TRBV6-4 to TRBJ1-5; 7 bases align to TRBD1. The CDR3 extends over 14 amino acids. V lost 6 bases to trimming and J lost 5 bases; unmatched junction nucleotides: 7. CDR1 and CDR2 from the germline V gene are MRHNA and SNTAGT. The CDR3 coding sequence is TGTGCCAGCAGGACTGGGGACAGTTATCAGCCCCAGCATTTT. Translating gives CASRTGDSYQPQHF.

This clonotype has a count of ten or more. V gene TRBV9 combines with J gene TRBJ2-1; D is uncertain. Germline CDR1 reads SGDLS; CDR2 reads YYNGEE. Trimming pared 3 bases from V and 6 bases from J, leaving 4 bases between. CDR3 length: 11 residues. The CDR3 reads CASSGVNEQFF. Written as DNA, the CDR3 is TGTGCCAGCAGCGGGGTCAATGAGCAGTTCTTC. The full variable domain, completed using reference TRBV9 and TRBJ2-1, is DSGVTQTPKHLITATGQRVTLRCSPRSGDLSVYWYQQSLDQGLQFLIQYYNGEERAKGNILERFSAQQFPDLHSELNLSSLELGDSALYFCASSGVNEQFFGPGTRLTVL.

V usage is TRBV6-5 and J usage is TRBJ1-2; possible D gene TRBD1, 5 bases. V was clipped by 0 bases and J by 0 bases, with 5 bases between them. CDR1 and CDR2 from the germline V gene are MNHEY and SVGAGI. This CDR3 is built from 14 residues. CDR3 sequence: CASSYSTANYGYTF. CDR3 in DNA: TGTGCCAGCAGTTACTCGACAGCTAACTATGGCTACACCTTC.

The V and J genes are TRBV4-2 and TRBJ2-7, with 9 bases lining up with TRBD2. CDR1 is LGHNA and CDR2 is YNFKEQ in the germline V gene. The CDR3 contains 16 residues. J gave up 3 bases and V 4 bases, and 10 bases lay outside the gene matches. Written as DNA, the CDR3 is TGTGCCAGCAGCCGAGATATCGGGACTAGCTTCTACGAGCAGTACTTC. Its protein is CASSRDIGTSFYEQYF.

CDR3 protein: CASSPAGPSSYNSPLHF. The CDR3 DNA reads as TGCGCCAGCAGCCCCGCGGGGCCCAGCTCCTATAATTCACCCCTCCACTTT. The J gene is TRBJ1-6, the V gene TRBV5-1; a weak D match, TRBD1 (5 bases). Trimming took 4 bases from V and 0 from J, leaving 14 bases between them. Germline CDR1 and CDR2: SGHRS and YFSETQ. The CDR3 has 17 amino acids.

This clonotype was seen ten or more times. This chain uses TRBV6-5 with TRBJ1-1, with D perhaps matching TRBD1 (6 bases). Trimming removed 6 bases from V and 11 bases from J, with 13 bases in between. The CDR3 consists of 11 residues. Looked up from germline, CDR1 is MNHEY and CDR2 is SVGAGI. CDR3 nucleotides: TGTGCCAGCAGGCAGGGGTTCGAGGCTTTCTTT. Its translation is CASRQGFEAFF.